This TCR beta chain was identified during a study of cytomegalovirus exposure and HLA in healthy donors. Overall study: Later, an analysis reported that the 120 or so validation repertoires had used the same platform as the roughly 660 first-cohort repertoires. Study observations and caveats: TCR beta chains numbering roughly 150 were designated cytomegalovirus-associated. Later, an analysis found that TCR clusters from the first cohort tended to co-occur in the 90 to 150 validation repertoires.

In its sample, this clone was seen a few times. Its specificity is unknown. The protocol was immunoSEQ multiplex PCR, while the TCRdb copy is restricted to in-frame clones and leaves out a portion. The sample has roughly 280,000 clones, 80% to 90% seen once. CDR1 is SEHNR and CDR2 is FQNEAQ in the germline V gene (reference sequence). The CDR3 is 13 amino acids. Deletions cut 6 bases from V and 11 bases from J, with 19 bases between. Donors were drawn from the approximately 120-subject validation cohort, separate from the roughly 610-subject first cohort. Input material: PBMCs. J is TRBJ1-1 and V is TRBV7-9; D gene unclear. The sequence derives from a woman aged 18-29 years in good health and CMV-seronegative. The CDR3: CASSISGEDYAFF. The CDR3 bases are TGTGCCAGCAGTATCAGTGGGGAGGACTACGCTTTCTTT.